A single sample is the source of the 10 T cell receptor beta chains below, sequenced in a study of PD-1 blockade in classical Hodgkin lymphoma. Each patient experienced a relapse that followed autologous stem cell transplantation, and brentuximab vedotin exposure varied. Clones were sequenced by immunoSEQ multiplex PCR, and TCRdb holds only the in-frame ones, with some missing. The data hold about 40,000 clones, with around 71% observed a single time. The sample consisted of peripheral blood mononuclear cells (PBMCs), taken at baseline. The source is a human donor with classical Hodgkin lymphoma.

The chain is built from TRBV5-6 and TRBJ2-7, with D perhaps TRBD2 (5 bases). Germline V lookup: CDR1 SGHDT, CDR2 YYEEEE. The CDR3 loop spans 14 amino acids. Between the trimmed V and J ends, which lost 4 bases and 2 bases, there was a span of 13 bases. The CDR3, as DNA: TGTGCCAGCAGCAGAGGGAGTTCCCCCTACGAGCAGTACTTC. Protein sequence: CASSRGSSPYEQYF. The full variable domain, its missing parts supplied by reference TRBV5-6 and TRBJ2-7, is DAGVTQSPTHLIKTRGQQVTLRCSPKSGHDTVSWYQQALGQGPQFIFQYYEEEERQRGNFPDRFSGHQFPNYSSELNVNALLLGDSALYLCASSRGSSPYEQYFGPGTRLTVT.

This sequence joins TRBV5-6 and TRBJ1-3; D gene ambiguous. Germline CDR1 reads SGHDT; CDR2 reads YYEEEE. Trimming took 0 bases from V and 2 from J, leaving 3 bases between them. The CDR3 is made up of 13 amino acids. CDR3 nucleotide sequence: TGTGCCAGCAGCTTGGGTACTGGAAACACCATATATTTT. Its protein is CASSLGTGNTIYF.

The chain links TRBV27 to TRBJ2-7; the D gene could be TRBD1 or TRBD2 (6 bases each). CDR3 length: 13 residues. V lost 3 bases and J lost 5, with 11 bases in between. Germline V gives CDR1 MNHEY, CDR2 SMNVEV (reference sequence). CDR3 sequence (DNA): TGTGCCAGCAGTTTTGGGGGGCAGAACGAGCAGTACTTC. Protein: CASSFGGQNEQYF.

For this clone: An end of the junction differs from the germline gene, which may be a read error. The J gene is TRBJ2-1, the V gene TRBV7-7; D may be TRBD2 (5 bases). This CDR3 region has 17 residues. Germline V gives CDR1 SSHAT, CDR2 FNYEAQ (reference sequence). CDR3 loop: CASSLAPLMSPYNEQFF. The CDR3 DNA reads as TGTGCTAGCAGCTTAGCGCCCTTAATGAGCCCCTACAATGAGCAGTTCTTC.

The chain uses TRBV28 and TRBJ2-7; a possible D gene is TRBD1 (5 bases). The germline CDR1 and CDR2 sequences are MDHEN and SYDVKM. V lost 6 bases and J 4 bases, leaving 7 bases between the germline ends. This CDR3 has 11 residues. In nucleotides, the CDR3 is TGTGCCAGCAGCAGGGCTTACGAGCAGTACTTC. Translating it yields CASSRAYEQYF.

Sample share makes this clone medium-sized. This chain joins TRBV7-9 and TRBJ2-7, with a weak D call TRBD1 (6 bases). The CDR3 covers 13 residues. Trimming stripped 6 bases from V and 5 bases from J, with 14 bases between. From germline, CDR1 is SEHNR and CDR2 FQNEAQ (reference sequence). The CDR3 nucleotides read TGTGCCAGCAGTTTCACAGGGTTGGACGAGCAGTACTTC. Protein: CASSFTGLDEQYF.

V and J are TRBV29-1 and TRBJ2-1, with D possibly TRBD1 on 6 matching bases. V dropped 2 bases and J dropped 8 bases, with 19 bases sitting between them. CDR1 and CDR2 from the germline V gene are SQVTM and ANQGSEA. This CDR3 region has 15 residues. CDR3 nucleotide sequence: TGCAGCGTTGAATCCCGGGACATTGGCGCGTATGAGCAGTTCTTC. Translating gives CSVESRDIGAYEQFF.

The CDR3 coding sequence is TGTGCCACCAGCATGGGGATGAACACTGAAGCTTTCTTT. Its protein is CATSMGMNTEAFF. J is TRBJ1-1 and V is TRBV15; no clear D gene. Trimming pared 4 bases from V and 0 bases from J, leaving 6 bases between. In germline, CDR1 is LNHNV, CDR2 YYDKDF (reference sequence). This CDR3 has 13 residues.

This clone showed up just a few times. This chain connects TRBV5-1 to TRBJ2-5; 8 positions match TRBD2. CDR1 and CDR2 (germline): SGHRS, YFSETQ. The trim removed 0 bases at V and 3 bases at J, leaving 4 bases unmatched. The CDR3 runs to 15 residues. Here the CDR3 reads CASSLASSGKETQYF. CDR3 nucleotides: TGCGCCAGCAGCTTGGCCAGTAGCGGGAAAGAGACCCAGTACTTC.

This clone was seen once. The rearrangement joins TRBV4-3 to TRBJ1-2; D not resolved. This CDR3 has 17 amino acids. Per germline, CDR1 LGHNA and CDR2 YSLEER. Trimming stripped 0 bases from V and 6 bases from J, with 20 bases between. The CDR3 DNA reads as TGCGCCAGCAGCCAAGATTGGTCAAGACACTTCTCTGATGGCTACACCTTC. This sequence encodes CASSQDWSRHFSDGYTF.